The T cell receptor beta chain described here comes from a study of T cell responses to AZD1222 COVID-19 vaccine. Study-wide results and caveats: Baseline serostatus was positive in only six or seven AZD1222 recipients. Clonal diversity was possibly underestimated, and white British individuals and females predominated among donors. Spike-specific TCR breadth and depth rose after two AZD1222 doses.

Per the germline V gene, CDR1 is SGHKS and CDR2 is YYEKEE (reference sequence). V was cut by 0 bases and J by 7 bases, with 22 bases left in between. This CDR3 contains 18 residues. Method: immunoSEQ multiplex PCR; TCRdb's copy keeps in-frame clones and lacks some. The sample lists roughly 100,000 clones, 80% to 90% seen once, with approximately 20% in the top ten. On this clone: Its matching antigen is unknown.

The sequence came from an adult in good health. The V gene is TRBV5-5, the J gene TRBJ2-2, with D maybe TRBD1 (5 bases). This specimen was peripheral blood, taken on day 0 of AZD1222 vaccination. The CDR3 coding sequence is TGTGCCAGCAGCTTGGGGGGCGGTGGACCCCAAGTCGTCGGGGAGCTGTTTTTT. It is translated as CASSLGGGGPQVVGELFF.